The 28 T cell receptor beta chains in this list originate from one sample, sequenced in a study of T-cell memory formation after mild COVID-19. TCRdb re-called the 5' RACE reads through MiXCR, storing one row per CDR3 protein. The data contain 250,000 to 350,000 distinct CDR3 sequences, roughly a fifth of them singletons. Sequenced material: PBMCs or a T cell subset sorted from them (not recorded which). All receptors come from a man younger than 35 who had mild COVID-19 (a few samples of this study predate the infection). Cell type and time point are not known.

This chain uses TRBV10-2 with TRBJ2-1, with TRBD2 identical over 8 bases. Germline trimming cut 6 bases from V and 2 bases from J; bases unmatched to any gene: 3. The CDR3 is 14 residues long. Germline-derived CDR1 and CDR2 are WSHSY and SAAADI. The CDR3 nucleotides are TGCGCCAGCAGGGGGACTAGTACCTACAATGAGCAGTTCTTC. It specifies CASRGTSTYNEQFF.

The sample holds a few counts of this clonotype. The genes are TRBV9 and TRBJ2-3, with TRBD1 matching over 11 bases. Germline CDR1 is SGDLS and CDR2 is YYNGEE. This CDR3 has 16 amino acids. V lost 5 bases, J lost 2 bases, and 7 bases stayed unmatched. The CDR3 region has the DNA TGTGCCAGCAGACCTCCGGGACAGGGGGACACAGATACGCAGTATTTT. Translated: CASRPPGQGDTDTQYF.

This chain links TRBV12-3 or TRBV12-4 with TRBJ1-6; no firm D call. Trimming took 7 bases from V and 7 from J, leaving 11 bases between them. This CDR3 spans 13 amino acids. DNA for the CDR3: TGTGCCAGCAATCGCTTCCCAAATTCACCCCTCCACTTT. Protein sequence: CASNRFPNSPLHF.

This clonotype was recorded a few times. V and J are TRBV6-5 and TRBJ2-5; D unresolved. The CDR3 has 14 amino acids. Germline lookup yields CDR1 MNHEY and CDR2 SVGAGI. Trimming removed 0 bases at V and 5 bases at J, with 10 bases between. The CDR3 DNA sequence: TGTGCCAGCAGTTACTCTTGGGGTGGGGAGACCCAGTACTTC. The encoded protein is CASSYSWGGETQYF.

This clonotype showed up just a few times. This sequence joins TRBV29-1 and TRBJ1-2; tentatively, D is TRBD1 (6 bases). The CDR3 runs 13 residues. V gave up 5 bases and J gave up 2 bases, with 12 bases separating them. Germline V gives CDR1 SQVTM, CDR2 ANQGSEA. This chain's CDR3 is CSVLGRGNYGYTF. In nucleotides, the CDR3 is TGCAGCGTTCTGGGCAGGGGAAACTATGGCTACACCTTC.

CDR3 bases: TGTGCCAGCCAACGGGGGGATACGCAGTATTTT. It encodes CASQRGDTQYF. This chain joins TRBV6-6 and TRBJ2-3, with D maybe TRBD2 (6 bases). The CDR3 has 11 amino acids. Per the germline V gene, CDR1 is MNHNY and CDR2 is SVGAGI (reference sequence). The V gene lost 8 bases and the J gene lost 6 bases, with 9 bases spanning the gap.

The rearrangement uses TRBV20-1 and TRBJ2-2, with TRBD2 matching 9 bases. CDR1 and CDR2 (germline): DFQATT, SNEGSKA (reference sequence). Trimming at V came to 2 bases and at J to 3 bases, leaving 7 bases not matched to a gene. The CDR3 extends over 16 amino acids. The CDR3: CSARRSGTSYTGELFF. The CDR3 nucleotides are TGCAGTGCTAGACGGTCCGGGACTAGCTACACCGGGGAGCTGTTTTTT.

V usage is TRBV4-3 and J usage is TRBJ1-2; TRBD1 matches 9 bases. V was pared by 7 bases and J by 2 bases, with 5 bases of the junction left unmatched. The CDR3 extends over 14 amino acids. Germline V gives CDR1 LGHNA, CDR2 YSLEER. In DNA form, the CDR3 reads TGCGCCAGCAAACCGGGACAGGGAAACTATGGCTACACCTTC. This encodes CASKPGQGNYGYTF.

This clonotype was detected many times. The rearrangement joins TRBV7-9 to TRBJ2-7; possibly TRBD2 for D (5 bases). The CDR3 has 14 amino acids. Trimming cost V 1 base and J 2 bases, with 9 bases left between them. The germline gives CDR1 SEHNR, CDR2 FQNEAQ (reference sequence). In DNA, the CDR3 is TGTGCCAGCAGCTTAGGGAGGAACCCCTACGAGCAGTACTTC. Its translation is CASSLGRNPYEQYF.

CDR3 bases: TGTGCCAGCAGCTTGGTAGGCCTAGCGGGGGACAATGAGCAGTTCTTC. Encoded protein: CASSLVGLAGDNEQFF. The V call is TRBV5-8, the J call TRBJ2-1; 10 bases match TRBD2. The V gene end was trimmed by 0 bases and the J gene end by 5 bases; junction bases not matched to a gene: 5. Germline CDR1 is SGHTS and CDR2 is YDEGEE. The CDR3 runs 16 residues.

This clonotype has only a few counts. The gene calls are TRBV6-4 and TRBJ2-1; D is unresolved. V shed 2 bases and J shed 12 bases, with 14 bases lying between them. Per germline, CDR1 MRHNA and CDR2 SNTAGT. This CDR3 spans 13 amino acids. The CDR3 DNA reads TGTGCCAGCAGTGACCCCCCACGCCTTCGGCAGTTCTTC. Amino acids: CASSDPPRLRQFF.

The chain recombines TRBV10-1 with TRBJ2-7, with 9 bases aligning to TRBD2. The V segment lost 5 bases and the J segment 5 bases; nucleotides outside the gene matches: 4. Per the germline V gene, CDR1 is WNHNN and CDR2 is SYGVQD (reference sequence). This CDR3 has 13 amino acids. Here the CDR3 reads CASSSGLANEQYF. CDR3 nucleotide sequence: TGCGCCAGCAGTTCGGGACTAGCCAACGAGCAGTACTTC.

This clonotype was seen only a few times. DNA of the CDR3: TGTGCCAGTGGGGATTCTGGGGCCAACGTCCTGACTTTC. Translation: CASGDSGANVLTF. The gene calls are TRBV3-1 and TRBJ2-6; no clear D. The CDR3 has 13 residues. Per germline, CDR1 LGHDT and CDR2 YNNKEL (reference sequence). Trimming removed 9 bases from V and 1 base from J, with 7 bases in between.

The chain employs TRBV4-1 and TRBJ1-6; a possible D gene is TRBD1 (5 bases). In germline, CDR1 is MGHRA, CDR2 YSYEKL. V was trimmed by 4 bases and J by 5 bases, leaving 18 bases between them. The CDR3 sequence is 17 residues long. CDR3 nucleotides: TGCGCCAGCAGCCGCGCCGCCCGGGACGCAGATAATTCACCCCTCCACTTT. It codes for CASSRAARDADNSPLHF.

Only a few counts were recorded for this clonotype. The CDR3 sequence is CASRETGERSDTQYF. In DNA, the CDR3 is TGCGCCAGCAGAGAGACAGGGGAAAGGTCAGATACGCAGTATTTT. J is TRBJ2-3 and V is TRBV5-1; TRBD1 aligns across 8 bases. This CDR3 is built from 15 residues. J was trimmed by 4 bases and V by 5 bases; bases with no gene match: 9. In germline, CDR1 is SGHRS, CDR2 YFSETQ.

The rearrangement joins TRBV7-3 to TRBJ2-3; 8 positions agree with TRBD2. Trimming took 5 bases from V and 5 from J; bases not matched to a gene: 15. The CDR3 sequence is 17 residues long. CDR1 is SGHTA, CDR2 FQGTGA, per germline. The chain's CDR3 is CASSRELGLGLLDTQYF. In DNA form, the CDR3 reads TGTGCCAGCAGCAGGGAGTTGGGACTAGGGCTGCTAGATACGCAGTATTTT.

This clonotype occurred a few times. This chain links TRBV4-3 with TRBJ2-2, with D hard to call. Germline lookup yields CDR1 LGHNA and CDR2 YSLEER. Trimming pared 1 base from V and 1 base from J, leaving 7 bases between. The CDR3 totals 15 residues. The DNA for the CDR3 is TGCGCCAGCAGCCAAGCAGCGAGGAACACCGGGGAGCTGTTTTTT. It is translated as CASSQAARNTGELFF.

V and J are TRBV6-5 and TRBJ2-3, with TRBD1 as a possible D gene (6 bases). V was cut by 6 bases and J by 0 bases, with 10 bases left in between. Germline V gives CDR1 MNHEY, CDR2 SVGAGI. The CDR3 runs to 14 residues. The CDR3 nucleotides are TGTGCCAGCAGGGACAGAATTAGCACAGATACGCAGTATTTT. This gives the protein CASRDRISTDTQYF.

The V call is TRBV5-1, the J call TRBJ2-7; possible D gene TRBD2, 5 bases. The CDR3 covers 13 residues. The germline V gene encodes CDR1 SGHRS and CDR2 YFSETQ. V was trimmed by 3 bases and J by 3 bases, leaving 10 bases between them. CDR3 sequence (DNA): TGCGCCAGCAGCTCCGGGGAAATCTACGAGCAGTACTTC. Its protein product is CASSSGEIYEQYF.

This chain connects TRBV14 to TRBJ1-2; TRBD1 matches 7 bases. V gave up 6 bases and J gave up 6 bases; unmatched junction bases: 7. The CDR3 sequence is 13 residues long. CDR1 is SGHDN and CDR2 is FVKESK in the germline V gene. CDR3 bases: TGTGCCAGCAGACTCACAGGGGTGGATGGCTACACCTTC. Its protein product is CASRLTGVDGYTF. The whole variable domain, filled in from reference TRBV14 and TRBJ1-2, reads EAGVTQFPSHSVIEKGQTVTLRCDPISGHDNLYWYRRVMGKEIKFLLHFVKESKQDESGMPNNRFLAERTGGTYSTLKVQPAELEDSGVYFCASRLTGVDGYTFGSGTRLTVV.

The sample holds many counts of this clonotype. V gene TRBV28 combines with J gene TRBJ2-1, with D tentatively TRBD1 or TRBD2 (5 bases each). V lost 7 bases and J 6 bases, leaving 13 bases between the germline ends. CDR1 is MDHEN and CDR2 is SYDVKM in the germline V gene. The CDR3 runs to 13 residues. CDR3 coding DNA: TGTGCCAGCACCTGGGGGTTTATCAATGAGCAGTTCTTC. Translating it yields CASTWGFINEQFF.

V gene TRBV29-1 combines with J gene TRBJ2-3; tentative D call: TRBD2 (7 bases). Trimming cost V 0 bases and J 4 bases, with 23 bases left between them. The CDR3 is 18 amino acids. Germline loops: CDR1 SQVTM, CDR2 ANQGSEA. CDR3 nucleotide sequence: TGCAGCGTTGAAGATTGGGGCGGGGGACATAGCGCATCAGATACGCAGTATTTT. Translation gives CSVEDWGGGHSASDTQYF.

This clonotype came up a few times. The J gene is TRBJ2-7, the V gene TRBV15; a possible D gene is TRBD2 (5 bases). Deletions cut 0 bases from V and 6 bases from J, with 6 bases between. Germline V gene lookup returns CDR1 LNHNV and CDR2 YYDKDF (reference sequence). The CDR3 runs 12 residues. In DNA, the CDR3 is TGTGCCACCAGCAGAGATGGAGGCGAGCAGTACTTC. Translated, it gives CATSRDGGEQYF.

In DNA form, the CDR3 reads TGTGCCAGCAACCGGTTAGGACAGGGACAAGATACGCAGTATTTT. Its translation: CASNRLGQGQDTQYF. V and J are TRBV14 and TRBJ2-3; 8 bases match TRBD1. Germline V gene data show CDR1 as SGHDN and CDR2 as FVKESK. V was clipped by 7 bases and J by 5 bases; unmatched bases: 11. The CDR3 is 15 residues long.

This clonotype appeared a single time. The chain recombines TRBV28 with TRBJ1-5; D ambiguous. The length of the CDR3 is 13 residues. Trimming removed 3 bases at V and 7 bases at J, with 10 bases between. The V gene's germline CDR1 is MDHEN and CDR2 SYDVKM. The CDR3 nucleotides read TGTGCCAGCAGTTTGAGGGATGGGCAGCCCCAGCATTTT. It yields the protein CASSLRDGQPQHF.

This clonotype was recorded at least ten times. The chain employs TRBV4-3 and TRBJ1-4; TRBD1 agrees at 9 bases. Germline loops: CDR1 LGHNA, CDR2 YSLEER. The CDR3 contains 16 residues. The V segment lost 1 base and the J segment 5 bases; nucleotides outside the gene matches: 5. CDR3 DNA sequence: TGCGCCAGCAGCCAAGCCCCCGGGACAGGGAATGAAAAACTGTTTTTT. Amino acids: CASSQAPGTGNEKLFF.

This clonotype came up a few times. The chain combines TRBV6-2 or TRBV6-3 with TRBJ2-3; 8 bases line up with TRBD1. With V trimmed by 2 bases and J by 4 bases, 11 bases remained unmatched. Germline loops: CDR1 MNHEY, CDR2 SVGEGT. CDR3 length: 17 amino acids. For the CDR3, the DNA is TGTGCCAGCAGTTACAGCCGGGGACAGGTTATCGCAGATACGCAGTATTTT. Its protein is CASSYSRGQVIADTQYF.

The rearrangement links TRBV5-1 to TRBJ1-3, with 12 positions matching TRBD1. CDR1 SGHRS and CDR2 YFSETQ come from the germline V gene. The CDR3 spans 14 residues. The J segment lost 8 bases and the V segment lost 3 bases, leaving 3 bases of the junction unmatched. This chain's CDR3 is CASSYGTGGHTIYF. The CDR3 DNA is TGCGCCAGCAGCTACGGGACAGGGGGCCACACCATATATTTT.